This T cell receptor (beta chain) originates from a study of CD8+ T cells in alopecia areata. RNA was extracted and reverse transcribed into cDNA as the sequencing template. The method was immunoSEQ multiplex PCR; TCRdb's version includes in-frame clones alone and lacks a portion of them. The table shows about 200,000 clones, with roughly three fifths occurring only once. CD4+ and CD8+ T cells were sorted from PBMCs. Trimming cost V 2 bases and J 2 bases; bases outside gene matches: 2. The V gene's germline CDR1 is MNHEY and CDR2 SMNVEV (reference sequence). This CDR3 has 14 residues. Sequencing was performed on CD8+ T cells sorted from blood. This clonotype was sampled from a human donor in good health. J is TRBJ2-7 and V is TRBV27, with 8 bases matching TRBD2. In DNA form, the CDR3 reads TGTGCCAGCAGTTTAGGGCGGGGGGCCTACGAGCAGTACTTC. This encodes CASSLGRGAYEQYF.